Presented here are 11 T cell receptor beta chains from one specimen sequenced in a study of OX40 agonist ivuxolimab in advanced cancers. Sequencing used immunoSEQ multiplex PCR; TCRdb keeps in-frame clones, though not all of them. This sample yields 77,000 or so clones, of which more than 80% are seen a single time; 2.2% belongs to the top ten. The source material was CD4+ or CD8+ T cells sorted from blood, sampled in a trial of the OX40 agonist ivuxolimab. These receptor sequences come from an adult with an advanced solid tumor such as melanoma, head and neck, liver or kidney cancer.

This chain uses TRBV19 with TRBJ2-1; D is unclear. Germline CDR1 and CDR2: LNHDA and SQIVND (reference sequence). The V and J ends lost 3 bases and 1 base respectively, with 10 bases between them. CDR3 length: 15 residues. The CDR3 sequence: CASSIGQPSYNEQFF. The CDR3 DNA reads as TGTGCCAGTAGTATCGGGCAACCTTCCTACAATGAGCAGTTCTTC.

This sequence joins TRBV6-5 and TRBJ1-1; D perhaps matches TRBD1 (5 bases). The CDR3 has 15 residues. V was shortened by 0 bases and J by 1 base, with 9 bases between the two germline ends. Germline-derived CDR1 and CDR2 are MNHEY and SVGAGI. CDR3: CASSYSWQGNTEAFF. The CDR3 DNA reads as TGTGCCAGCAGTTACTCTTGGCAGGGGAACACTGAAGCTTTCTTT.

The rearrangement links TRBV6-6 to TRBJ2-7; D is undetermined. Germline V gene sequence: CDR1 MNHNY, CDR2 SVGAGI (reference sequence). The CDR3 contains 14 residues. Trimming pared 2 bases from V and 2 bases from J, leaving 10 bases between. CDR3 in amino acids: CASSYKGPTYEQYF. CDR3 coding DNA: TGTGCCAGCAGTTACAAAGGGCCAACCTACGAGCAGTACTTC.

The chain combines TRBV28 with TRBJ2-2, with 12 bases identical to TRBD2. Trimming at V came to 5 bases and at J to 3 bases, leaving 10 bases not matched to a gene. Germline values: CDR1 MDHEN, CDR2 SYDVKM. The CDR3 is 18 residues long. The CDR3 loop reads CASSGFWTSGMHTGELFF. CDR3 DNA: TGTGCCAGCAGTGGATTCTGGACTAGCGGGATGCACACCGGGGAGCTGTTTTTT.

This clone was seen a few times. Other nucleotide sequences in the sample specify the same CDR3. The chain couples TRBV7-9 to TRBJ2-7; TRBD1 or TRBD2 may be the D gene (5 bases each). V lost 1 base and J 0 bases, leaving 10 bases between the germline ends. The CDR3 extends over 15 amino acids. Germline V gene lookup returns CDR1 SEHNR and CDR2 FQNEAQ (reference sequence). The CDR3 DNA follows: TGTGCCAGCAGCTTAGACCGGGACCGCTCCTACGAGCAGTACTTC. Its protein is CASSLDRDRSYEQYF. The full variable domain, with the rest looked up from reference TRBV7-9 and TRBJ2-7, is DTGVSQNPRHKITKRGQNVTFRCDPISEHNRLYWYRQTLGQGPEFLTYFQNEAQLEKSRLLSDRFSAERPKGSFSTLEIQRTEQGDSAMYLCASSLDRDRSYEQYFGPGTRLTVT.

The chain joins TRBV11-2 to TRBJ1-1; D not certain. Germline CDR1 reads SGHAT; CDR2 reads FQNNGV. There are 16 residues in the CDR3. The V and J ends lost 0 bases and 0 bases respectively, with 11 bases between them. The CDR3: CASSLDKGNLNTEAFF. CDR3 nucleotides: TGTGCCAGCAGCTTAGATAAAGGCAACCTGAACACTGAAGCTTTCTTT.

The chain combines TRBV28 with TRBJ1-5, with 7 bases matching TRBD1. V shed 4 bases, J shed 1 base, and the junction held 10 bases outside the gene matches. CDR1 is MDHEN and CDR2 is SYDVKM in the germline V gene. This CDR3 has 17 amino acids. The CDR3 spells CASSSLRTGTSNQPQHF. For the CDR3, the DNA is TGTGCCAGCAGTTCCTTGCGGACAGGTACCAGCAATCAGCCCCAGCATTTT.

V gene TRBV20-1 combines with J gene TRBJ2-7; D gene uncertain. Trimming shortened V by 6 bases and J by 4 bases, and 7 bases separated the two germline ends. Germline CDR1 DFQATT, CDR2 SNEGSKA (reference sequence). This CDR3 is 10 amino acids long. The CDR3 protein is CSAPGYEQYF. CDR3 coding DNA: TGCAGTGCCCCTGGGTACGAGCAGTACTTC.

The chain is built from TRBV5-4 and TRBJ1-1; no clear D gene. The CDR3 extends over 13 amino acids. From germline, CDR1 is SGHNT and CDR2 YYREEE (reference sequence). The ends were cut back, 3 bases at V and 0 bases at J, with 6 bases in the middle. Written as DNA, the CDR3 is TGTGCCAGCAGCTCACAGCTGAACACTGAAGCTTTCTTT. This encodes CASSSQLNTEAFF.

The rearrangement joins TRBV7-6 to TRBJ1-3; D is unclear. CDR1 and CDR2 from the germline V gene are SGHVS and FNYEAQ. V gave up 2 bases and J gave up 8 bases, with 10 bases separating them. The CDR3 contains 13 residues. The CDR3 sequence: CASSLSWRDTIYF. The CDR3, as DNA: TGTGCCAGCAGCTTATCATGGAGGGACACCATATATTTT.

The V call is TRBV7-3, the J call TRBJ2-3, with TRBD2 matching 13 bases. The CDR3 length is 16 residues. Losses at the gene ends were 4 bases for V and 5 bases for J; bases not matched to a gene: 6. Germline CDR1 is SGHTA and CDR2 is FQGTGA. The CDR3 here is CASSWGLAGNLDTQYF. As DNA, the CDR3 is TGTGCCAGCAGCTGGGGACTAGCGGGAAATTTAGATACGCAGTATTTT.